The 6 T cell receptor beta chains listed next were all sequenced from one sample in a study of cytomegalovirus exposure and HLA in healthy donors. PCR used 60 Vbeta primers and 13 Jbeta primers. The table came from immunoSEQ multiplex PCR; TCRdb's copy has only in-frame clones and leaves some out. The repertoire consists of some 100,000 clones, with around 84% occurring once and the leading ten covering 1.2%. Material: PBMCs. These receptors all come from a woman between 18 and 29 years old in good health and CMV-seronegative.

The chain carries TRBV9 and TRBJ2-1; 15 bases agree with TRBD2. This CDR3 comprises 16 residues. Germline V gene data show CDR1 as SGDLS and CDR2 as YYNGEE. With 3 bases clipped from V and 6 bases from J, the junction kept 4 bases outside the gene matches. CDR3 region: CASSGGLAGGRNEQFF. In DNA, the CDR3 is TGTGCCAGCAGCGGGGGACTAGCGGGAGGCCGCAATGAGCAGTTCTTC.

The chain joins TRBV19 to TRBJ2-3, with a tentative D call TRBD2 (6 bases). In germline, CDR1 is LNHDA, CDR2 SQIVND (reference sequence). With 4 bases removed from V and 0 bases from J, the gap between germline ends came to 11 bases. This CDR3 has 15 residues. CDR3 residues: CASSTGLLSTDTQYF. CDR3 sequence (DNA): TGTGCCAGTAGTACGGGACTCCTCAGCACAGATACGCAGTATTTT.

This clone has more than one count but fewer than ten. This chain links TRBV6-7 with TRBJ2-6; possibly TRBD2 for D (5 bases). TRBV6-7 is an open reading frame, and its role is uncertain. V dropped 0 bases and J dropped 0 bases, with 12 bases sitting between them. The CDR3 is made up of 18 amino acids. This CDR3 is CASSYSPDSCSGANVLTF. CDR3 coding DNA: TGTGCCAGCAGTTACTCACCGGACTCGTGCTCTGGGGCCAACGTCCTGACTTTC.

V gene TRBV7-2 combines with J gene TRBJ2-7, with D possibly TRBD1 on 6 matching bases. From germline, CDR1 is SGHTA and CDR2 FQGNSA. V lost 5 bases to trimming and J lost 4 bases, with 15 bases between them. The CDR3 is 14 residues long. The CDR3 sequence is CASSTPGQRYEQYF. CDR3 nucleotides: TGTGCCAGCAGCACCCCGGGACAAAGATACGAGCAGTACTTC.

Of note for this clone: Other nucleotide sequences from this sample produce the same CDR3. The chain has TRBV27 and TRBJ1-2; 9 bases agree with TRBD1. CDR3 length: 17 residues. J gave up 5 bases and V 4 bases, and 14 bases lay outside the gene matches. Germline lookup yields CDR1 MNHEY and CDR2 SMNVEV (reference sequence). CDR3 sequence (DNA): TGTGCCAGCAGTTACTCAGATACAGGGGGCTATTGGTATGGCTACACCTTC. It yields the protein CASSYSDTGGYWYGYTF.

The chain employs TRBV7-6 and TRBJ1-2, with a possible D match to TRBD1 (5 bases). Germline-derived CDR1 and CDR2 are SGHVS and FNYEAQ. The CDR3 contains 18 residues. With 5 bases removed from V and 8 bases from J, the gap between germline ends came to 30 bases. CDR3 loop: CASSTLGGAVGTAWGYTF. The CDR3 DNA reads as TGTGCCAGCAGCACCCTGGGAGGTGCGGTGGGGACCGCTTGGGGCTACACCTTC.